The rows below give T cell receptor beta chains drawn from one sample of a study of immune evolution from preneoplasia to lung adenocarcinoma. The data were produced by immunoSEQ multiplex PCR, yet TCRdb's version contains in-frame clones alone and is incomplete. The data show 11,000 to 15,000 clones, 75% to 85% seen once. Sequenced material: FFPE minimally invasive lung adenocarcinoma tissue. Receptors were obtained from a person aged 70 to 80 with lung adenocarcinoma. CDR3s include the opening cysteine and the closing phenylalanine or tryptophan. The D gene is left open where the match is weak. Size is stated for part of the rows, as once, few or many counts, or as a class when the clone is expanded.

clone_size	v_call	j_call	d_call	cdr3_nt	cdr3_aa
once	TRBV5-1	TRBJ2-7	TRBD1	TGCGCCAGCTCGCCGACAGGGGCGGCCTACGAGCAGTACTTC	CASSPTGAAYEQYF
NA	TRBV28	TRBJ2-7	NA	TGTGCCAGCAGCTCGGGGGCTTGGGAGCAGTACTTC	CASSSGAWEQYF
NA	TRBV6-1	TRBJ2-7	NA	TGTGCCAGCACCCGAGGTACCCTCTACGAGCAGTACTTC	CASTRGTLYEQYF
NA	TRBV7-9	TRBJ1-2	TRBD1	TGTGCCAGCAGCTTCCCAGGGGGCCGGTATGGCTACACCTTC	CASSFPGGRYGYTF
NA	TRBV5-1	TRBJ2-3	NA	TGCGCCAGCAGCCCACCTGGGGGGGATACGCAGTATTTT	CASSPPGGDTQYF
NA	TRBV14	TRBJ1-1	TRBD1	TGTGCCAGCAGCCCTCACCCGACAGGGAGTGGAACTGAAGCTTTCTTT	CASSPHPTGSGTEAFF
once	TRBV14	TRBJ2-3	NA	TGTGCCAGCAGCCTAGAATTATCCAGGGAGACAGATACGCAGTATTTT	CASSLELSRETDTQYF
NA	TRBV7-7	TRBJ2-2	NA	TGTGCTAGCAGCTTAGTAGGGTCCGGGGAGCTGTTTTTT	CASSLVGSGELFF
few	TRBV5-1	TRBJ2-7	TRBD2	TGCGCCAGCAGCACTAGCGGGGGGTACTCGGAGCAGTACTTC	CASSTSGGYSEQYF
once	TRBV2	TRBJ1-1	TRBD1	TGTGCCAGCAGTGACGCAGGGGGTGGGACTGAAGCTTTCTTT	CASSDAGGGTEAFF
NA	TRBV19	TRBJ2-5	NA	TGTGCCAGTAGTCCGCGGAGGGAGAGTGAGACCCAGTACTTC	CASSPRRESETQYF
NA	TRBV11-1	TRBJ2-2	NA	TGTGCCAGCAAGGGGTCGAACACCGGGGAGCTGTTTTTT	CASKGSNTGELFF
NA	TRBV9	TRBJ2-3	TRBD2	TGTGCCAGCAGCACCCGATCCGGGACTAGCGGGGGGCATAGCAGCACAGATACGCAGTATTTT	CASSTRSGTSGGHSSTDTQYF
few	TRBV9	TRBJ1-2	NA	TGTGCCAGCAGCGGAACTTATGGCTACACCTTC	CASSGTYGYTF
few	TRBV19	TRBJ2-6	NA	TGTGCCAGTCGGGATAGGGTACTGGGGGCCAACGTCCTGACTTTC	CASRDRVLGANVLTF
few	TRBV28	TRBJ2-3	TRBD1	TGTGCCAGCAGTTCACCTACCCGGACAGGGGCGGGATGGGCGCAGTATTTT	CASSSPTRTGAGWAQYF
few	TRBV6-6	TRBJ2-5	TRBD1	TGTGCCAGCAGTCCCGGACAGGGGGTAAGGGGAGAGACCCAGTACTTC	CASSPGQGVRGETQYF
NA	TRBV7-6	TRBJ2-1	TRBD1	TGTGCCAGCAGCTTAACAGGGGTCTTCAATGAGCAGTTCTTC	CASSLTGVFNEQFF
NA	TRBV29-1	TRBJ1-5	NA	TGCAGCGTGGGGGACATCCCCGAGCAGCCCCAGCATTTT	CSVGDIPEQPQHF
NA	TRBV6-6	TRBJ1-3	NA	TGTGCCAGCATCCCGGGGGGATCTGGAAACACCATATATTTT	CASIPGGSGNTIYF
NA	TRBV15	TRBJ1-6	NA	TGTGCCACCAGCAGAGGGGATTTTGGTTTACCCCTCCACTTT	CATSRGDFGLPLHF
few	TRBV28	TRBJ2-5	TRBD2	TGTGCCAGCAGGAAGACTAGCGGGAGCGGGGTAGGCCAAGAGACCCAGTACTTC	CASRKTSGSGVGQETQYF
NA	TRBV11-3	TRBJ2-2	NA	TGTGCCAGCCAAGCCAAGGCAGGAAGCACCGGGGAGCTGTTTTTT	CASQAKAGSTGELFF
NA	TRBV30	TRBJ1-4	NA	TGTGCCTGGAGTCCGAAGGTCCGTTCTTGGAAACTGTTTTTT	CAWSPKVRSWKLFF
NA	TRBV29-1	TRBJ1-2	TRBD1	TGCAGCGTTGACGCTTACAGGGAGCAACAGGGGACCCTCTATGGCTACACCTTC	CSVDAYREQQGTLYGYTF
NA	TRBV11-2	TRBJ2-1	NA	TGTGCCAGCAGCCACAGCTCCAATCCGGGTAAGCAGTTCTTC	CASSHSSNPGKQFF
NA	TRBV19	TRBJ2-6	NA	TGTGCCAGTATCACTCCTGGGGCTGGGGCCAACGTCCTGACTTTC	CASITPGAGANVLTF
NA	TRBV18	TRBJ2-4	TRBD1	TGTGCCAGCTCATCGACAGGGGGGACCAAAAACATTCAGTACTTC	CASSSTGGTKNIQYF
NA	TRBV28	TRBJ2-3	NA	TGTGCCAGCAGCGCTGACAGGACTTTGTATTTT	CASSADRTLYF
NA	TRBV6-5	TRBJ1-2	NA	TGTGCCAGCAGTTACTCGCCCAGGGCCACCTCCTATGGCTACACCTTC	CASSYSPRATSYGYTF
NA	TRBV30	TRBJ2-5	NA	TGTGCCTGGAAAGGGTTTCAAGAGACCCAGTACTTC	CAWKGFQETQYF
NA	TRBV6-5	TRBJ1-1	NA	TGTGCCAGCAGTTTAGGGGCGGGGGGTGTGACTGAAGCTTTCTTT	CASSLGAGGVTEAFF
NA	TRBV28	TRBJ2-7	NA	TGTGCCAGCAGCCGCTACGAGCAGTACTTC	CASSRYEQYF
NA	TRBV6-6	TRBJ1-4	TRBD1	TGTGCCAGCAGCGACACGGACAGGGAAGAAAAACTGTTTTTT	CASSDTDREEKLFF
once	TRBV7-9	TRBJ1-2	TRBD1	TGTGCCAGCAGCTTAGCCGGCAGGGGGTCGGGCTACACCTTC	CASSLAGRGSGYTF
NA	TRBV29-1	TRBJ1-2	NA	TGCAGCGTTATCGAGAAAGTCTATGGCTACACCTTC	CSVIEKVYGYTF
NA	TRBV5-3	TRBJ1-2	TRBD1	TGTGCCAGAAGCCACAGGGGGCCGGCCTATGGCTACACCTTC	CARSHRGPAYGYTF
NA	TRBV19	TRBJ2-7	TRBD1	TGTGCCACCATGGGACAGGCCGCCTACGAGCAGTACTTC	CATMGQAAYEQYF
NA	TRBV2	TRBJ2-5	TRBD2	TGTGCCAGCAGTCAACTAGCGGGATTGGAGACCCAGTACTTC	CASSQLAGLETQYF
NA	TRBV19	TRBJ2-3	NA	TGTGCCAGTGGGCCGCGACAGTCTGGCACAGATACGCAGTATTTT	CASGPRQSGTDTQYF
NA	TRBV18	TRBJ1-2	NA	TGTGCCAGCTCACCGGCCGCGGGCCTATTCTATGGCTACACCTTC	CASSPAAGLFYGYTF
NA	TRBV30	TRBJ1-1	TRBD1	TGTGCCTGGAGTGTAGGGACAGGGGAAACTGAAGCTTTCTTT	CAWSVGTGETEAFF
NA	TRBV9	TRBJ2-3	TRBD2	TGTGCCAGCAGCGTGGCAGCGGGGGGGCCAGCAGATACGCAGTATTTT	CASSVAAGGPADTQYF
few	TRBV19	TRBJ1-1	NA	TGTGCCAGTAGTATGATGGGGTTGACCACTGAAGCTTTCTTT	CASSMMGLTTEAFF
once	TRBV7-9	TRBJ1-4	NA	TGTGCCAGCAGCCCGAACGGAGGAAATGAAAAACTGTTTTTT	CASSPNGGNEKLFF
NA	TRBV28	TRBJ2-7	NA	TGTGCCAGCAGTTCGATAAACTACGAGCAGTACTTC	CASSSINYEQYF